The 2 T cell receptor beta chains below were found in one sample sequenced in a study of graft-versus-host responses after intestinal transplantation. Some clones are missing from TCRdb's copy, which holds only in-frame ones; the method was immunoSEQ multiplex PCR. The data hold 38,000 or so clones, with 85% to 95% observed a single time. Their recognized antigens are unknown. The source was unstimulated CD8+ T cells sorted from spleen or lymph node cells, collected before transplant. These receptors all come from a human donor who was the organ donor for an intestinal transplant.

The chain uses TRBV15 and TRBJ1-5; D possibly corresponds to TRBD1 (5 bases). In germline, CDR1 is LNHNV, CDR2 YYDKDF (reference sequence). The CDR3 is made up of 14 amino acids. V lost 3 bases to trimming and J lost 3 bases, with 9 bases between them. The CDR3 is CATSSRGPNQPQHF. The CDR3 coding sequence is TGTGCCACCAGCAGCCGGGGCCCCAATCAGCCCCAGCATTTT. The whole variable domain, remainder taken from reference TRBV15 and TRBJ1-5, is DAMVIQNPRYQVTQFGKPVTLSCSQTLNHNVMYWYQQKSSQAPKLLFHYYDKDFNNEADTPDNFQSRRPNTSFCFLDIRSPGLGDTAMYLCATSSRGPNQPQHFGDGTRLSIL.

This chain links TRBV21-1 with TRBJ2-6; the table's TRBD1 call for D was not verified on the DNA. TRBV21-1 is listed as a pseudogene. The CDR3 runs 18 residues. The CDR3 protein is CASSKGALQASGANVLTF. In nucleotides, the CDR3 is TGTGCCAGCAGCAAAGGTGCGCTACAGGCGTCTGGGGCCAACGTCCTGACTTTC.